One sample yielded the 3 T cell receptor beta chains listed below, sequenced in a study of CD8 T cells in Susac syndrome. Random hexamers were used to reverse transcribe the RNA input (roughly 0.5 to 1 ug). MiXCR was run by TCRdb on the immunoSEQ multiplex PCR reads, yielding one entry per CDR3 protein. The sample shows 140,000 or so distinct CDR3 sequences, around 94% of them seen only once. The material sequenced was CD4+ T cells from PBMCs. The origin of the receptors is a human donor in good health.

V usage is TRBV20-1 and J usage is TRBJ1-2, with 10 bases fitting TRBD1. The CDR3 is made up of 14 amino acids. J gave up 4 bases and V 6 bases, and 8 bases lay outside the gene matches. Germline loops: CDR1 DFQATT, CDR2 SNEGSKA (reference sequence). The CDR3 DNA sequence: TGCAGTGCCGCAGGGACAGGGGAATTCTATGGCTACACCTTC. It yields the protein CSAAGTGEFYGYTF.

This rearrangement joins TRBV3-1 to TRBJ2-7; 12 nucleotides line up with TRBD2. CDR3 size: 14 residues. V trimming: 4 bases; J trimming: 5 bases; junction bases outside the gene matches: 3. CDR1 and CDR2 from the germline V gene are LGHDT and YNNKEL (reference sequence). The CDR3 reads CASSPTSGRNEQYF. The CDR3 nucleotides are TGTGCCAGCAGCCCGACTAGCGGGAGAAACGAGCAGTACTTC.

This rearrangement joins TRBV3-1 to TRBJ2-1; D is perhaps TRBD1 (5 bases). V lost 0 bases and J 9 bases, leaving 6 bases between the germline ends. Germline V gene lookup returns CDR1 LGHDT and CDR2 YNNKEL (reference sequence). This CDR3 spans 12 amino acids. CDR3 nucleotide sequence: TGTGCCAGCAGCCAAGAAAGGGGTGAGCAGTTCTTC. Protein product: CASSQERGEQFF.